This entry is about one TCR beta chain. What it binds is not known. The CDR3 runs to 13 residues. Per germline, CDR1 SQVTM and CDR2 ANQGSEA. Trimming removed 7 bases from V and 4 bases from J; junction bases left unmatched: 8. These donors, healthy bone marrow donors, were studied. These data belong to a study of cytomegalovirus exposure and HLA in healthy donors. PCR primers comprised 60 Vbeta and 13 Jbeta primers. Method: immunoSEQ multiplex PCR; TCRdb's copy keeps in-frame clones and lacks some. Its table records around 130,000 clones. General observations from the study: The listing of fewer than 200 TCR beta chains classed them as cytomegalovirus-associated. The analysis excluded some indistinguishable V segments, including TRBV6-2 and TRBV6-3.

The sequencing input was PBMCs. The genes are TRBV29-1 and TRBJ2-3; TRBD1 aligns across 7 bases. The receptor was derived from a woman aged 40 to 49 in good health and CMV-seronegative. In DNA, the CDR3 is TGCAGCGCTTACGGACAGGCTCCAGATACGCAGTATTTT. It is translated as CSAYGQAPDTQYF.